This record concerns one T cell receptor beta chain sequence. Its antigen is unknown. The source of the sample is a study of identifying expanded T cells in peripheral blood. No infections or other immune events were documented during collection. Profiling relied on immunoSEQ multiplex PCR, and the TCRdb table lists in-frame clones only, not all of them. The repertoire holds about 80,000 clones, with about 88% as singletons. The study, taken as a whole, reports: Over two and four weeks, about 15 and 19 clones changed, versus around 1.3 between replicates. Variance in clone template counts between two-week samples significantly increased with total template count across all healthy donors.

Germline loops: CDR1 SGDLS, CDR2 YYNGEE. The length of the CDR3 is 15 residues. J lost 4 bases, V lost 3 bases, and 8 bases had no gene match. J is TRBJ2-5 and V is TRBV9; 8 bases are shared with TRBD1. The sample consisted of blood. This clonotype was obtained from a person between 18 and 75 years old in good health. This CDR3 is CASSAWTGIIETQYF. CDR3 in DNA: TGTGCCAGCAGCGCCTGGACAGGGATTATAGAGACCCAGTACTTC.